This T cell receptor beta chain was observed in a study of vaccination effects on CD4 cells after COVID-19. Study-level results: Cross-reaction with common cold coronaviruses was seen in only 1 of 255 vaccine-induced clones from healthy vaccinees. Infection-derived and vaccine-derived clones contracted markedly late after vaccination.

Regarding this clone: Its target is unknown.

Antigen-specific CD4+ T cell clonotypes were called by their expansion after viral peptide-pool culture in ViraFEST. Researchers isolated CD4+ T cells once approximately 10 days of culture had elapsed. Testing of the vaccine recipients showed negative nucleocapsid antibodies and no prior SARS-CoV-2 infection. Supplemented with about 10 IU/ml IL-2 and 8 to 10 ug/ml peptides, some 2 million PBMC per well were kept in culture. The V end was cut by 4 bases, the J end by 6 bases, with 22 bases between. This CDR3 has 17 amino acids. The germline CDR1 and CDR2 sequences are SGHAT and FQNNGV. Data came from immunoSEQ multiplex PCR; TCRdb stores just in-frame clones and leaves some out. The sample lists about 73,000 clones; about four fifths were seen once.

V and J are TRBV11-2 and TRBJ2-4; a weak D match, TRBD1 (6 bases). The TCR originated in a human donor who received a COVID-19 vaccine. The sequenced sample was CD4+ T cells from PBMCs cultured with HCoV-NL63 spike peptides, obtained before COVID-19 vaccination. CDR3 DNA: TGTGCCAGCAGCTCGCAAAGGGACATCGGAACCCGAAACATTCAGTACTTC. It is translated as CASSSQRDIGTRNIQYF.